This T cell receptor beta chain derives from a study of OX40 agonist ivuxolimab in advanced cancers. Study-wide results and caveats: Within 6 weeks, CD4+ and CD8+ blood T cells expanded clonally at 0.1 to 3.0 mg/kg. No antigen was identified for the clonally expanded peripheral T cells.

Sequencing used immunoSEQ multiplex PCR; TCRdb keeps in-frame clones, though not all of them. The table lists under 25,000 clones, roughly nine tenths of them singletons. Regarding this clone: No antigen is known for it.

V was cut by 0 bases and J by 5 bases, with 14 bases left in between. Germline-derived CDR1 and CDR2 are SGHTS and YDEGEE. The CDR3 runs 15 residues. Sequenced material: CD4+ or CD8+ T cells sorted from blood, taken in a trial of the OX40 agonist ivuxolimab. The chain links TRBV5-8 to TRBJ1-1; D is perhaps TRBD1 (6 bases). This TCR was sampled from an adult with an advanced solid tumor such as melanoma, head and neck, liver or kidney cancer. CDR3 DNA sequence: TGTGCCAGCAGCTTGGATTATGGAGGGGGAACTGAAGCTTTCTTT. Translated, it gives CASSLDYGGGTEAFF.